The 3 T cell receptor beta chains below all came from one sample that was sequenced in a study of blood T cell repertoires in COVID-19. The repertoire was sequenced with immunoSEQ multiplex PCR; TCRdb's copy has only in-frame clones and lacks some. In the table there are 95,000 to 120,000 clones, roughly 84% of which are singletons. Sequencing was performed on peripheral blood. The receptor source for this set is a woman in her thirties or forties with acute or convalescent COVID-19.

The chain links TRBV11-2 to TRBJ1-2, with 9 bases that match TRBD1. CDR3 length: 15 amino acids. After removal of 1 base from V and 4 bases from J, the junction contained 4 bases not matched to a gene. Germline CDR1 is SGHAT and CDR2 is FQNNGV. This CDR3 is CASSLGTGEVYGYTF. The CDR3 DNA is TGTGCCAGCAGCTTAGGGACAGGGGAGGTCTATGGCTACACCTTC.

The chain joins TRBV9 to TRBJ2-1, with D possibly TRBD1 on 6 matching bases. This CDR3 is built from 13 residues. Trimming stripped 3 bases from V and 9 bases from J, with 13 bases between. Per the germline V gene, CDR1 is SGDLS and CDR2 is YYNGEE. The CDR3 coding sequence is TGTGCCAGCAGCGGAGGAGACAGGCCTGAGCAGTTCTTC. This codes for CASSGGDRPEQFF.

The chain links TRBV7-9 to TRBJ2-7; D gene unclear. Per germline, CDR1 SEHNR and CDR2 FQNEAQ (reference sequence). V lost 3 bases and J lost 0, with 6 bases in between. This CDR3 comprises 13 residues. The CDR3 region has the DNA TGTGCCAGCAGCTTGGCCACCTCCTACGAGCAGTACTTC. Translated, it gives CASSLATSYEQYF. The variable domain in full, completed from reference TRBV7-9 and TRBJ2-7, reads DTGVSQNPRHKITKRGQNVTFRCDPISEHNRLYWYRQTLGQGPEFLTYFQNEAQLEKSRLLSDRFSAERPKGSFSTLEIQRTEQGDSAMYLCASSLATSYEQYFGPGTRLTVT.